This T cell receptor beta chain was sequenced during a study of molecular identifiers for immune sequencing clone quantification. Regarding the study as a whole: Over 99% of effector molecules, yet under 1% of naive-cell molecules, were held by clones above 20 RNA copies.

Worth noting for this clonotype: The antigen remains unidentified.

As previously described, bulk TCR libraries were made using listed TCR primers. In TCRdb, the PCR reads were re-called with MiXCR into one record per CDR3 protein. The sample lists approximately 670,000 distinct CDR3 sequences; 20% were seen once. Preparation of naive CD8 libraries involved roughly 18,000 to 1,100,000 sorted cells and 10%, 30% or 50% RNA. Isolation of naive CD8 T cells was achieved by sorting on a CD8+CD4-CCR7+CD45RA+ phenotype. V gave up 4 bases and J gave up 2 bases, with 18 bases separating them. The CDR3 extends over 16 amino acids. Germline CDR1 reads ENHRY; CDR2 reads SYGVKD. Sequencing used naive CD8+ T cells from blood, with Jurkat cell RNA spiked in. Regarding subset: FACS-sorted CD8+CD4-CCR7+CD45RA+ naive T cells. The sequence came from a human donor in good health. Some libraries in this study had Jurkat cell RNA spiked in. The genes are TRBV10-3 and TRBJ2-7, with D perhaps matching TRBD2 (6 bases). CDR3 region: CAISAQNGGTPYEQYF. The CDR3 region has the DNA TGTGCCATCAGTGCTCAAAACGGAGGGACCCCCTACGAGCAGTACTTC.